This T cell receptor beta chain was recovered during a study of cytomegalovirus exposure and HLA in healthy donors. The PCR had 60 Vbeta and 13 Jbeta primers. This table comes from immunoSEQ multiplex PCR, and its TCRdb copy is limited to in-frame clones, with some not included. The table shows some 76,000 clones, with 78% occurring only once. This TCR came from a woman aged 40 to 50 in good health and CMV-seropositive. Sequencing was performed on PBMCs.

CDR3 in DNA: TGTGCCAGCAGCTCTAACAGGGTTGGCGGCTACACCTTC. The encoded protein is CASSSNRVGGYTF. The chain couples TRBV13 to TRBJ1-2, with D tentatively TRBD1 (6 bases). Per the germline V gene, CDR1 is PRHDT and CDR2 is FYEKMQ (reference sequence). The CDR3 consists of 13 residues. V lost 4 bases to trimming and J lost 8 bases, with 14 bases between them.